The 27 T cell receptor beta chains given below trace back to one sample, sequenced in a study of Graves' ophthalmopathy and Graves' hyperthyroidism. CDR3 regions of TCR beta were amplified from RNA transcripts. RT-PCR with HTBI primers came first, then second-round multiplex PCR. TCRdb passed the multiplex PCR reads through MiXCR, listing each CDR3 protein once. The table records a few hundred thousand distinct CDR3 sequences, about 40% of them present only once. Sequenced sample: peripheral blood or thyroid tissue (not recorded which). Receptors originate from an adult man with Graves' hyperthyroidism.

The chain has TRBV2 and TRBJ2-3, with 8 positions matching TRBD1. The CDR3 has 16 amino acids. CDR1 is SNHLY, CDR2 FYNNEI, per germline. The trim removed 5 bases at V and 4 bases at J, leaving 11 bases unmatched. CDR3: CASSPWTGSSADTQYF. CDR3 coding DNA: TGTGCCAGCAGTCCCTGGACAGGGAGTTCAGCAGATACGCAGTATTTT.

The genes are TRBV6-1 and TRBJ2-7; 7 bases are shared with TRBD1. The germline V gene encodes CDR1 MNHNS and CDR2 SASEGT. V dropped 8 bases and J dropped 3; count of bases not matched to a gene: 16. The CDR3 spans 16 residues. The CDR3 here is CASSPFRQGTDYEQYF. The CDR3 bases are TGTGCCAGCTCACCTTTTCGACAGGGTACGGACTACGAGCAGTACTTC.

This clonotype was observed at least ten times. The chain is built from TRBV7-2 and TRBJ2-5; D is perhaps TRBD1 or TRBD2 (6 bases each). Trimming took off 0 bases at V and 5 bases at J, with 13 bases between the two ends. The V gene's germline CDR1 is SGHTA and CDR2 FQGNSA. The CDR3 sequence is 15 residues long. The CDR3 spells CASSLAHRAGETQYF. In nucleotides, the CDR3 is TGTGCCAGCAGCTTAGCGCACAGGGCGGGGGAGACCCAGTACTTC.

This clonotype was detected ten times or more. DNA for the CDR3: TGCGCCAGCAGCTTGGTTGCGGAGGGGGAAGGCCAGTACTTC. It is translated as CASSLVAEGEGQYF. The J gene is TRBJ2-5, the V gene TRBV5-1; D is tentatively TRBD1 or TRBD2 (6 bases each). V dropped 0 bases and J dropped 10 bases, with 16 bases sitting between them. This CDR3 has 14 residues. Germline V gives CDR1 SGHRS, CDR2 YFSETQ. Full variable domain (rest looked up from reference TRBV5-1 and TRBJ2-5): KAGVTQTPRYLIKTRGQQVTLSCSPISGHRSVSWYQQTPGQGLQFLFEYFSETQRNKGNFPGRFSGRQFSNSRSEMNVSTLELGDSALYLCASSLVAEGEGQYFGPGTRLLVL.

This clonotype was seen more than once but under ten times. The rearrangement joins TRBV6-6 to TRBJ2-3; TRBD1 agrees at 8 bases. Trimming at V came to 6 bases and at J to 3 bases, leaving 8 bases not matched to a gene. The CDR3 consists of 15 residues. The germline gives CDR1 MNHNY, CDR2 SVGAGI (reference sequence). The CDR3 nucleotides read TGTGCCAGCAGCTACACAGGGGGTGGAACAGATACGCAGTATTTT. Encoded protein: CASSYTGGGTDTQYF.

This clonotype has just a few counts. The chain links TRBV7-9 to TRBJ1-1, with D hard to call. V lost 3 bases to trimming and J lost 1 base, with 6 bases between them. Germline V lookup: CDR1 SEHNR, CDR2 FQNEAQ (reference sequence). The CDR3 extends over 13 amino acids. CDR3 amino acids: CASSFQANTEAFF. For the CDR3, the DNA is TGTGCCAGCAGCTTTCAGGCGAACACTGAAGCTTTCTTT.

Note on this clonotype: At one end the junction does not follow the germline gene, possibly because of a read error. This rearrangement joins TRBV12-3 or TRBV12-4 to TRBJ1-4; D is perhaps TRBD1 (5 bases). The CDR3 spans 14 residues. For the CDR3, the DNA is TGTGCCAGCAGTTCCCGGGGCAGGGCTGAAAAACTGTCTTTT. As protein: CASSSRGRAEKLSF.

This clonotype was observed at least ten times. The chain uses TRBV10-3 and TRBJ1-2, with 9 nucleotides matching TRBD1. The CDR3 is made up of 13 amino acids. V lost 10 bases, J lost 3 bases, and 6 bases stayed unmatched. CDR1 and CDR2 from the germline V gene are ENHRY and SYGVKD. As DNA, the CDR3 is TGTGCCACACCGGGACAGGGTGACTATGGCTACACCTTC. As protein: CATPGQGDYGYTF.

The V gene is TRBV10-3, the J gene TRBJ2-7, with TRBD1 matching 7 bases. Germline-derived CDR1 and CDR2 are ENHRY and SYGVKD. The CDR3 is 14 amino acids. V dropped 4 bases and J dropped 4; count of bases not matched to a gene: 7. The CDR3 sequence is CAISVVETGYEQYF. DNA for the CDR3: TGTGCCATCAGTGTAGTTGAGACAGGGTACGAGCAGTACTTC.

In this sample, this clonotype turned up once. The genes are TRBV29-1 and TRBJ2-5, with D possibly TRBD2 on 5 matching bases. The CDR3 consists of 11 residues. The germline CDR1 and CDR2 sequences are SQVTM and ANQGSEA. DNA of the CDR3: TGCAACGCCGGGGTGCGAGAGACCCAGTACTTC. This sequence encodes CNAGVRETQYF.

This rearrangement joins TRBV7-2 to TRBJ2-6; D remains unclear. Germline V CDR1 and CDR2: SGHTA, FQGNSA. V lost 5 bases to trimming and J lost 0 bases, with 23 bases between them. The CDR3 is made up of 20 amino acids. Here the CDR3 DNA reads TGTGCCAGCAGCCCACAACCCGGGCGTACGAACCGCTCTGGGGCCAACGTCCTGACTTTC. It translates to CASSPQPGRTNRSGANVLTF.

This clonotype came up many times. The chain uses TRBV7-2 and TRBJ2-7, with D possibly being TRBD2 (5 bases). This CDR3 has 14 residues. CDR1 and CDR2 (germline): SGHTA, FQGNSA. V was cut by 5 bases and J by 3 bases, with 14 bases left in between. This chain's CDR3 is CASSLGILGYEQYF. CDR3 in DNA: TGTGCCAGCAGCCTAGGGATACTAGGCTACGAGCAGTACTTC.

The genes are TRBV3-1 and TRBJ1-2; a possible D gene is TRBD1 (5 bases). Trimming left V 1 base short and J 8 bases short, with 17 bases between. Per germline, CDR1 LGHDT and CDR2 YNNKEL (reference sequence). The CDR3 is 15 amino acids. The CDR3 spells CASSQVDSLPGGYTF. As DNA, the CDR3 is TGTGCCAGCAGCCAAGTAGACAGCCTACCCGGCGGCTACACCTTC.

This rearrangement joins TRBV11-2 to TRBJ1-2; tentatively, D is TRBD1 (6 bases). The CDR3 consists of 16 residues. Germline CDR1 and CDR2: SGHAT and FQNNGV. V lost 5 bases, J lost 4 bases, and 20 bases lay in between. The CDR3 sequence is CASSPPDLGTPYGYTF. In DNA, the CDR3 is TGTGCCAGCAGCCCGCCTGATCTCGGGACACCCTATGGCTACACCTTC.

This clonotype was seen ten or more times. The chain combines TRBV29-1 with TRBJ1-2; D not certain. Germline CDR1 is SQVTM and CDR2 is ANQGSEA. The CDR3 length is 12 residues. Trimming stripped 0 bases from V and 2 bases from J, with 4 bases between. The CDR3 coding sequence is TGCAGCGTTGAAGACCCAAACTATGGCTACACCTTC. This gives the protein CSVEDPNYGYTF.

The V call is TRBV10-3, the J call TRBJ1-1, with D perhaps matching TRBD1 (5 bases). Trimming shortened V by 4 bases and J by 2 bases, and 11 bases separated the two germline ends. The CDR3 sequence is 14 residues long. The V gene's germline CDR1 is ENHRY and CDR2 SYGVKD. As DNA, the CDR3 is TGTGCCATCAGTGCGAGGGACGGAAACACTGAAGCTTTCTTT. This sequence encodes CAISARDGNTEAFF.

The gene calls are TRBV9 and TRBJ2-3, with 9 positions matching TRBD2. Germline-derived CDR1 and CDR2 are SGDLS and YYNGEE. The CDR3 length is 15 residues. V shed 8 bases and J 2 bases; nucleotides not matched to a gene: 9. The CDR3 is CASREAGGYTDTQYF. The CDR3 coding sequence is TGTGCCAGTCGAGAAGCGGGGGGCTACACAGATACGCAGTATTTT.

In this sample, this clonotype turned up many times. The chain joins TRBV12-3 or TRBV12-4 to TRBJ2-5; perhaps TRBD1 as D (5 bases). The CDR3 is 14 amino acids. V dropped 7 bases and J dropped 5 bases, with 17 bases sitting between them. CDR3 sequence (DNA): TGTGCCAGCATTAACACCGGACCAGGGGAGACCCAGTACTTC. Protein product: CASINTGPGETQYF.

The V gene is TRBV27, the J gene TRBJ2-7, with a tentative D call TRBD1 (6 bases). V was shortened by 6 bases and J by 0 bases, with 15 bases between the two germline ends. CDR1 MNHEY and CDR2 SMNVEV come from the germline V gene (reference sequence). CDR3 length equals 15 residues. CDR3 DNA: TGTGCCAGCAGCCCCAGACAGGTCCACTCCTACGAGCAGTACTTC. Translation gives CASSPRQVHSYEQYF.

The V gene is TRBV7-2, the J gene TRBJ2-7, with TRBD1 matching over 12 bases. There are 15 residues in the CDR3. CDR1 is SGHTA and CDR2 is FQGNSA in the germline V gene. J gave up 7 bases and V 1 base, and 5 bases lay outside the gene matches. The CDR3 reads CASSLDWDRGQEQYF. CDR3 nucleotides: TGTGCCAGCAGCTTAGATTGGGACAGGGGGCAGGAGCAGTACTTC.

V gene TRBV20-1 combines with J gene TRBJ2-7, with D perhaps matching TRBD2 (7 bases). Germline assignment: CDR1 DFQATT and CDR2 SNEGSKA (reference sequence). CDR3 size: 13 residues. Trimming stripped 6 bases from V and 4 bases from J, with 16 bases between. CDR3: CSAGAGAAYEQYF. The DNA for the CDR3 is TGCAGTGCCGGGGCGGGGGCGGCTTACGAGCAGTACTTC.

The chain carries TRBV10-3 and TRBJ2-3, with 9 bases lining up with TRBD2. The junction had 10 bases not matched to a gene; V was cut back by 10 bases and J by 2 bases. CDR3 size: 15 residues. Per the germline V gene, CDR1 is ENHRY and CDR2 is SYGVKD. The CDR3 is CASTRSGGFTDTQYF. CDR3 sequence (DNA): TGTGCCAGCACTCGTAGCGGGGGCTTCACAGATACGCAGTATTTT.

A note on this clonotype: The conserved final phenylalanine or tryptophan is absent from the CDR3, which likely points to a read error. No DNA is shown, since the ends of the CDR3 on it are uncertain; the CDR3 is the one TCRdb lists. This sequence joins TRBV24-1 and TRBJ2-5; TRBD1, the table's D call, lacks a check against the DNA. Both ends counted, the CDR3 spans 12 residues. Germline V lookup: CDR1 KGHDR, CDR2 SFDVKD. The CDR3 loop is CATSDVGKTGHL.

The rearrangement joins TRBV7-8 to TRBJ2-3, with unresolved D. The V gene lost 5 bases and the J gene lost 6 bases, with 15 bases spanning the gap. This CDR3 is built from 14 residues. Germline assignment: CDR1 SGHVS and CDR2 FQNEAQ. This CDR3 is CASSQLSPRDTQYF. DNA of the CDR3: TGTGCCAGCAGCCAACTCTCTCCGCGCGATACGCAGTATTTT.

This clonotype was detected ten times or more. CDR3 nucleotide sequence: TGTGCCAGCAGTTTAGCCGTAGAACAGGGCGGGCAAGAGACCCAGTACTTC. This encodes CASSLAVEQGGQETQYF. This chain uses TRBV12-3 or TRBV12-4 with TRBJ2-5; D perhaps matches TRBD1 (6 bases). The CDR3 has 17 residues. The germline V and J ends were trimmed by 0 bases and 2 bases, with 16 bases remaining between them.

This clonotype came up many times. The chain uses TRBV6-5 and TRBJ2-5; 13 bases line up with TRBD2. The trim removed 7 bases at V and 8 bases at J, leaving 7 bases unmatched. Germline CDR1 MNHEY, CDR2 SVGAGI. CDR3 size: 14 residues. As DNA, the CDR3 is TGTGCCAGCACCCTACTAGCGGGAGGGGGAACCCAGTACTTC. Amino acid sequence: CASTLLAGGGTQYF.

In nucleotides, the CDR3 is TGTGCCACCGCCGGGCAGGGAGGCAATCAGCCCCAGCATTTT. Protein: CATAGQGGNQPQHF. The chain recombines TRBV24-1 with TRBJ1-5; D perhaps matches TRBD1 (5 bases). V was cut by 9 bases and J by 2 bases, with 13 bases left in between. The CDR3 spans 14 residues. Germline V gene data show CDR1 as KGHDR and CDR2 as SFDVKD.